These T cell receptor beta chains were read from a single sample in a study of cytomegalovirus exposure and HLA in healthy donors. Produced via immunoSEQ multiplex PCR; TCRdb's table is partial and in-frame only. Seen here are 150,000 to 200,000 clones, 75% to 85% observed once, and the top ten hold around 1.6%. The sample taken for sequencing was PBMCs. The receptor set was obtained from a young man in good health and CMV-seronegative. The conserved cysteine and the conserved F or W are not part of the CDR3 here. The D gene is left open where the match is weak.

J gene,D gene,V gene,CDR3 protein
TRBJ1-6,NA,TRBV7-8,ASSLASGQVNSPLH
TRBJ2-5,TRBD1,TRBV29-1,SAPDRGQETQY
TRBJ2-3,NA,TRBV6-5,ASSYEWGLQY
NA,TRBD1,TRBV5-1,ASRKRTGKLNYEQY
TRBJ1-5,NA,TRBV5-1,ASSLGLNSNQPQH
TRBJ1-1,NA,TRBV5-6,ASSHPYPNTEAF
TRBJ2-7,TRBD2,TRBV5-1,ASSSTGTSGLYEQY
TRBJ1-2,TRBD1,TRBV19,ASGQQGKGGYT
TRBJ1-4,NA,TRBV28,ASRARVEKLF
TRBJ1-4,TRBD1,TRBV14,ASSSRDSREKLF
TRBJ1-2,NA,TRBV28,ASSPEGQANYGYT
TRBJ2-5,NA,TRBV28,ASTSGLRETQY
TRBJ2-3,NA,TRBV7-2,ASSPSLGGSTDTQY
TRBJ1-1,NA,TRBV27,ASSYHREPNPLMNTEAF
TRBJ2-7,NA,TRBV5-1,ASSPRTASYEQY
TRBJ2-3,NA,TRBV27,ASRRIDTQY
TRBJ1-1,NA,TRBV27,ASSLYRPDEAF
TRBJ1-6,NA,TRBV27,ASSLERRNSPLH
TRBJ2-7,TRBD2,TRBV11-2,ASGAGGSHEQY
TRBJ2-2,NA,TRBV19,ASSSGGRRTGELF
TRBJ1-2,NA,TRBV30,AWTDSLGGYT
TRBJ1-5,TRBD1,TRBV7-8,ASSFGTDNQPQH
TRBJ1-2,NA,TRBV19,ASSPQQGGSYT
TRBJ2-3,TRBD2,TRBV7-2,ASSSQSGGSTDTQY
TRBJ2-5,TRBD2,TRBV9,ASSVVGSGMETQY
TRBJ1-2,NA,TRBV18,ASSPGENYGYT
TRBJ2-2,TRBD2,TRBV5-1,ASTRRGANTGELF
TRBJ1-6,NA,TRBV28,ASSLPQWTVGQGSPPH
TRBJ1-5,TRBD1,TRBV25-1,ASSGQGNQPQH
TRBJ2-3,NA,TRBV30,AWSVTFHADTQY
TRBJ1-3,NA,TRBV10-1,ASSESVGNTIY
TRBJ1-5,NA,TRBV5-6,ASSPGGGEQPQH
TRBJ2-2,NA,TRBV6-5,ASRLEAGELF
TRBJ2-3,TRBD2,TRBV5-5,ASSKREGRLEDTQY
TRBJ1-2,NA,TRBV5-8,ASSLDLGGVGYT
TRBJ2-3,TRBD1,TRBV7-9,ASSLGDRGSTDTQY
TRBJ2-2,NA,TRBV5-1,ASSTRGNTGELF
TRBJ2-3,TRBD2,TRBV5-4,ASSQSGTLPSTDTQY
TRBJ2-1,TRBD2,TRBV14,ASSQWKRGSSYNEQF
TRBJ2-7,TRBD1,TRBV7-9,ASGYRGRYEQY
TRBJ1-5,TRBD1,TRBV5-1,ASRDGTGNQPQH
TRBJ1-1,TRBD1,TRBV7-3,ASSPTGGVNTEAF
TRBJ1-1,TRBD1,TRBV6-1,ASMRQGWLQAF
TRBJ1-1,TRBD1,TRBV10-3,AISARKTGAEAF
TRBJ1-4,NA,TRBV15,ATSRVGPQGSKLF
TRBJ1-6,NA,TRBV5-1,ASSSGQTNSPLH
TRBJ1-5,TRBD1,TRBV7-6,ASSLRTGGNQPQH
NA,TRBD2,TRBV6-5,ASSISSGGYYEQY
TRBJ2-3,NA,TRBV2,AGRSTPSTDTQY
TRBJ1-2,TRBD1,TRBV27,ASSLRQGGGYT
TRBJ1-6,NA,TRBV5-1,ASSYRELYNSPLH
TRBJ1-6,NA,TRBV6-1,ASSEYQGAYNSPLH
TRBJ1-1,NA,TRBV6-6,ASSYSEETEAF
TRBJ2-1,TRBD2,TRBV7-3,ASSQLAGVSNEQF
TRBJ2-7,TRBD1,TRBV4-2,ASSHPGTGGYEQY
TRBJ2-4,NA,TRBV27,ASSFRGRDIQY